This TCR beta chain was obtained from a study of T cell repertoires in cytomegalovirus infection. Whole-study results and caveats: Identification of carriers of CMV plus the relevant HLA was achieved through cumulative public TCR beta family frequency. Across the ex vivo response, the dominant clonotypes were HLA-C-restricted CMV-specific TCR beta clonotypes.

CDR1 is MDHEN, CDR2 SYDVKM, per germline. This CDR3 comprises 12 residues. Trimming took 6 bases from V and 5 from J, leaving 10 bases between them. One entry per CDR3 protein, called by TCRdb with MiXCR from the reads. The sample includes about 310,000 distinct CDR3 sequences, about 8.8% of them seen just once. Many counts were recorded for this clonotype. Its matching antigen is unknown. This TCR derives from a human donor in good health (CMV status not recorded). Some clones in this sample may be carry-over from other donors' samples. This chain links TRBV28 with TRBJ1-1; D is perhaps TRBD1 (5 bases). The sample taken for sequencing was PBMCs. CDR3 nucleotide sequence: TGTGCCAGCAGAAACAGGAGGACTGAAGCTTTCTTT. This codes for CASRNRRTEAFF.